This TCR beta chain is drawn from a study of T cell repertoires in cytomegalovirus infection. Looking at the study overall: Based on public TCR beta signatures, there were indications of CMV infection and of a matching HLA type. Notes on the study in general: Public TCR beta family frequency separated CMV-and-HLA carriers, including in an independent cohort. Across the ex vivo response, the dominant clonotypes were HLA-C-restricted CMV-specific TCR beta clonotypes.

Details on this clonotype: Antigen specificity is unknown.

The CDR3 is 15 residues long. V lost 8 bases to trimming and J lost 0 bases; unmatched junction nucleotides: 9. Germline CDR1 is MNHEY and CDR2 is SVGEGT. Via MiXCR, TCRdb re-called the reads, giving one row per CDR3 protein. The sample holds about 350,000 distinct CDR3 sequences, about 35% seen once. The clonotype was recovered from a human donor in good health (CMV status not recorded). Some clones in this sample may be carry-over from other donors' samples. The genes are TRBV6-2 or TRBV6-3 and TRBJ2-7, with 8 bases aligning to TRBD1. Sequences were derived from cultured PBMCs, sampled from culture after CMV antigen stimulation. CDR3 DNA sequence: TGTGCCAGCGGAGGCCCGGGACAGGTCTCCTACGAGCAGTACTTC. This codes for CASGGPGQVSYEQYF.